Listed below are T cell receptor beta chains from one sample, sequenced in a study of breast tumors, draining lymph nodes, adjacent tissues. TCRdb reanalysed the multiplex PCR reads using MiXCR and keeps one entry per CDR3 protein. This sample has 83,000 or so distinct CDR3 sequences; roughly a fifth occur once, and the top ten carry 2% to 2.5%. Sequenced material: axillary lymph node tissue. The receptors originated from a female donor with breast cancer. Some clones in this sample may be carry-over from other donors' samples. Each CDR3 is given with its conserved first and last residue. D genes are given only for firm matches. Rows may omit the clone size; those that give it use once, few, many or a size class.

v_call	j_call	d_call	clone_size	cdr3_nt	cdr3_aa
TRBV28	TRBJ2-7	.	many	TGTGCCAGCAATTCCCCCGAGCAGTACTTC	CASNSPEQYF
TRBV6-1	TRBJ1-1	.	.	TGTGCCAGCTCCAGGGTAGAGGTGTTTAGCACTGAAGCTTTCTTT	CASSRVEVFSTEAFF
TRBV7-8	TRBJ1-2	TRBD1	many	TGTGCCAGCAGCTCAGGAGGAGAGGGGGCCTACGGCTACACCTTC	CASSSGGEGAYGYTF
TRBV9	TRBJ2-1	TRBD2	many	TGTGCCAGCAGCGCGACTAGCGAAGCGTATAATGAGCAGTTCTTC	CASSATSEAYNEQFF
TRBV10-3	TRBJ2-3	.	many	TGTGCCATCAGTGTTGGAGGGGATACGCAGTATTTT	CAISVGGDTQYF
TRBV5-1	TRBJ2-2	TRBD1	many	TGCGCCAGCAGCCCGGGACAGGGGTTCGGGGAGCTGTTTTTT	CASSPGQGFGELFF
TRBV20-1	TRBJ2-7	TRBD2	many	TGCAGTGCTAGAATGGTAGCGGGCCCATCCTACGAGCAGTACTTC	CSARMVAGPSYEQYF
TRBV12-3/TRBV12-4	TRBJ1-3	.	many	TGTGCCAGCAGTTTAGCAGGGGGTTTCACCATATATTTT	CASSLAGGFTIYF
TRBV27	TRBJ2-1	.	few	TGTGCCAGCAGTTTAAGACAGGCACCCTACAATGAGCAGTTCTTC	CASSLRQAPYNEQFF
TRBV3-1	TRBJ1-4	TRBD1	.	TGTGCCAGCAGCCAAAGGACAGGTATGAAAGGAAAACTGTTTTTT	CASSQRTGMKGKLFF